This T cell receptor (beta chain) emerged from a study of radiation and T cells in renal cell carcinoma (TCRdb year 2020). In the study overall: Samples were obtained from a clinical trial, in which 15 Gy stereotactic body radiation therapy was delivered to primary renal cell carcinomas and nephrectomy was performed 4 weeks later. In total, about 51 samples underwent TCR beta sequencing: around 26 tumors plus 27 peripheral blood samples. A total of 3.5 million to 4.5 million unique CDR3 nucleotide sequences, encoding 2.5 million to 3 million unique CDR3 amino acid sequences, were found across all 50 or so samples.

The sample's time point label is to be understood as: blood 2 weeks post-SBRT. The treatment or condition label of this sample denotes: 15 Gy SBRT to primary tumor, nephrectomy 4 weeks later. To follow tumor-enriched clonotypes, serial peripheral blood was collected from radiation-treated patients at baseline and at 2 weeks and 4 weeks after SBRT. Every patient's renal cell carcinoma showed clear cell pathology. The QIAamp DNA Blood Mini Kit (Qiagen) was used to prepare genomic DNA for TCR sequencing. The analyses included just those samples that passed every quality control check. A word on this clone: Its antigen remains undetermined. Base quality data are lacking; no much larger clone is found one base away.

Trimming takes 3 bases off V and 4 bases off J; junction bases not matched to a gene: 12. Inclusive of the bounding cysteine and phenylalanine, the CDR3 is 17 residues long. Of the read, only the CDR3 DNA is kept; its 51 bases are in frame from base 1. According to the germline V gene, CDR1 reads SGHRS and CDR2 reads YFSETQ. TCR beta libraries were generated from genomic DNA with the immunoSEQ kit, following the manufacturer's recommendations. Library preparation used a first multiplex PCR with proprietary primers, then a second PCR adding unique barcodes, with bead cleanups after each round. A kit-provided positive control reaction and a negative control reaction were included in every sample batch. The final libraries underwent checking on an Agilent 4200 TapeStation D1000 ScreenTape, volumetric pooling, and quantification by qPCR. Sequencing was performed on an Illumina NextSeq500 using a MidOutput 150-cycle cartridge, with 156 Read1 cycles, 15 Index1 cycles, and the kit custom primers. The pooled library was loaded at approximately 0.96 pM, and roughly 20% PhiX control was spiked in. For the original study's pipeline: Vendor-processed data were analyzed in R, and a clonotype was defined as all T cells sharing the same CDR3 nucleotide sequence. For clone abundance analyses, frequencies were normalized to the 10,000 most abundant clones in each sample. Public T cell clones, averaging fewer than five per sample, were removed before analysis. Tumor-enriched and baseline blood-enriched clonotypes were defined by at least a 32-fold difference in abundance between compartments. A beta-binomial differential abundance model was used to identify clonotypes that expanded or contracted between blood time points. The Baroni-Urbani and Buser coefficient was used to measure tumor-blood repertoire similarity, and groups were compared with two-tailed Wilcoxon tests in R. TCRdb mirrors the immuneACCESS table, restricted to in-frame sequences. Some clones are absent from its copies; in checked studies, under half trace to an unresolved V gene, and the reason for the others is unknown. D and trimming come from the DNA, and the V and J calls and clone size come from that table. The sample yields 120,000 or so clones; roughly four fifths were counted once. The top ten clones comprise under 6.5% of the sample.

General conclusions and limits of the study: Tracking of blood repertoire dynamics stopped at less than 5 weeks after treatment, with no follow-up past that point. Effects of radiation dose or scheduling on the TCR repertoire could not be addressed with the single-armed trial design. Because no pretreatment tumor biopsies were available, whether clonotypes were present in the tumor at baseline could not be determined. An increase in top tumor clonotypes in blood was observed from baseline to 2 weeks post-radiation, followed by contraction by 4 weeks, which was taken to suggest transient expansion of tumor-resident clones.

The source material was blood, sampled from a patient whose treatment included radiotherapy and nephrectomy. The source is a man aged 45-65 years with renal cell carcinoma. Here the chain combines TRBV5-1 and TRBJ2-5; TRBD2 fits 10 bases in the junction. The DNA sequence follows: TGCGCCAGCAGCTCTAACTACGGGACTAGCGTGGGAGAGACCCAGTACTTC. Translated, this is CASSSNYGTSVGETQYF.